The count of the clone carrying this T cell receptor (beta chain) is one. These data belong to a study of blood T cell repertoires in COVID-19. CDR3 length equals 16 residues. J lost 1 base, V lost 4 bases, and 9 bases had no gene match. The V gene's germline CDR1 is GTSNPN and CDR2 SVGIG (reference sequence). Sequenced by immunoSEQ multiplex PCR; TCRdb stores in-frame clones only, minus some. The sample shows 300,000 or so clones, 70% to 90% of them seen only once. Those who participated ranged in age from about 18 to 89 years and resided in 20 to 30 US areas. This chain connects TRBV30 to TRBJ1-1, with 10 bases matching TRBD1. The specimen sequenced was PBMCs or T cells enriched from blood (not recorded which). This TCR was sampled from a woman younger than 45 who had recovered from COVID-19. CDR3 residues: CAWNLTGGRRNTEAFF. For the CDR3, the DNA is TGTGCCTGGAATTTGACAGGGGGCCGACGGAACACTGAAGCTTTCTTT.